A single sample gave rise to the 21 T cell receptor beta chains below, sequenced in a study of blood T cell repertoires in COVID-19. Repertoires were generated with immunoSEQ multiplex PCR, while TCRdb's copy carries only in-frame clones and drops some. The sample holds fewer than 60,000 clones; around 80% are singletons and the top ten take 10% to 13%. The material sequenced was peripheral blood. These receptor sequences come from a man aged 30 to 45 with COVID-19, enrolled during active disease.

This chain uses TRBV29-1 with TRBJ1-6; possible D gene TRBD1, 5 bases. V was cut by 6 bases and J by 3 bases, with 9 bases left in between. This CDR3 has 13 residues. Germline V gene data show CDR1 as SQVTM and CDR2 as ANQGSEA. The CDR3 DNA follows: TGCAGCGTCTCCAGGGACTATAATTCACCCCTCCACTTT. It yields the protein CSVSRDYNSPLHF.

V usage is TRBV5-1 and J usage is TRBJ1-5; D perhaps matches TRBD1 (6 bases). The CDR3 has 15 amino acids. The germline CDR1 and CDR2 sequences are SGHRS and YFSETQ. The V end lost 0 bases, the J end lost 6 bases, and 13 bases lay between the germline ends. The CDR3 coding sequence is TGCGCCAGCAGCTTGGCAGGGGATGGTTTTCAGCCCCAGCATTTT. Encoded protein: CASSLAGDGFQPQHF.

The chain carries TRBV30 and TRBJ2-1; D call uncertain. The CDR3 is made up of 13 amino acids. Germline CDR1 GTSNPN, CDR2 SVGIG (reference sequence). V lost 8 bases to trimming and J lost 8 bases, with 19 bases between them. The CDR3 DNA reads TGTGCCGCCTTACTATGGGTCGGGTATGAGCAGTTCTTC. Protein: CAALLWVGYEQFF.

The chain has TRBV24-1 and TRBJ1-2; weak D call: TRBD1 (6 bases). Per germline, CDR1 KGHDR and CDR2 SFDVKD. V was trimmed by 6 bases and J by 2 bases, leaving 9 bases between them. The CDR3 length is 13 residues. CDR3 DNA: TGTGCCACCAGTCCCACAGGGAACTATGGCTACACCTTC. This sequence encodes CATSPTGNYGYTF.

The chain joins TRBV9 to TRBJ1-6; possibly TRBD1 for D (5 bases). V was trimmed by 4 bases and J by 10 bases, leaving 12 bases between them. The CDR3 runs to 13 residues. Germline V gene data show CDR1 as SGDLS and CDR2 as YYNGEE. The CDR3 DNA reads as TGTGCCAGCAGCCAGGGTCCGCTCTCACCCCTCCACTTT. Amino acid sequence: CASSQGPLSPLHF.

This rearrangement joins TRBV4-2 to TRBJ1-5; 9 bases are shared with TRBD1. Looked up from germline, CDR1 is LGHNA and CDR2 is YNFKEQ. The CDR3 covers 16 residues. V shed 4 bases and J 1 base; nucleotides not matched to a gene: 5. For the CDR3, the DNA is TGTGCCAGCAGCCTCAGACAGGGGGGAAGCAATCAGCCCCAGCATTTT. Protein product: CASSLRQGGSNQPQHF.

V is TRBV28 and J is TRBJ2-7; 9 nucleotides align to TRBD1. Germline V gene lookup returns CDR1 MDHEN and CDR2 SYDVKM. This CDR3 contains 14 residues. Germline trimming cut 6 bases from V and 2 bases from J; bases unmatched to any gene: 5. Here the CDR3 reads CASRGQGPPYEQYF. The CDR3 DNA reads TGTGCCAGCAGGGGACAGGGTCCCCCCTACGAGCAGTACTTC.

The V and J genes are TRBV10-3 and TRBJ2-7, with D possibly matching TRBD2 (5 bases). Deletions cut 10 bases from V and 4 bases from J, with 11 bases between. Per the germline V gene, CDR1 is ENHRY and CDR2 is SYGVKD. CDR3 length: 11 amino acids. The CDR3 nucleotides read TGTGCCACCGTGGGAGAGTACGAGCAGTACTTC. Its protein is CATVGEYEQYF.

The chain employs TRBV5-1 and TRBJ1-1; no definite D call. The CDR3 is 14 amino acids. V was cut by 8 bases and J by 1 base, with 15 bases left in between. From germline, CDR1 is SGHRS and CDR2 YFSETQ. The CDR3 nucleotides are TGCGCCAGTAATTTAGGGAGTTGGAACACTGAAGCTTTCTTT. It codes for CASNLGSWNTEAFF.

The chain joins TRBV27 to TRBJ1-5; tentatively, D is TRBD1 (5 bases). The CDR3 is made up of 15 amino acids. The germline V and J ends were trimmed by 6 bases and 2 bases, with 14 bases remaining between them. The germline V gene has CDR1 MNHEY and CDR2 SMNVEV (reference sequence). CDR3 nucleotide sequence: TGTGCCAGCAGCTCAGACTCGGGGGGCAATCAGCCCCAGCATTTT. It yields the protein CASSSDSGGNQPQHF.

This clone showed up just once. The chain employs TRBV2 and TRBJ2-4; the D is unclear. Trimming removed 1 base at V and 9 bases at J, with 13 bases between. Germline lookup yields CDR1 SNHLY and CDR2 FYNNEI. The CDR3 extends over 14 amino acids. The CDR3 DNA sequence: TGTGCCAGCAGTGAAGATAGCATATTCGCCATTCAGTACTTC. It yields the protein CASSEDSIFAIQYF.

The DNA of the CDR3 is TGCGCCCATAACCACGTCTTATCAGGGCTAGTCCGCGGCGAGCAGTACTTC. This encodes CAHNHVLSGLVRGEQYF. The chain joins TRBV5-1 to TRBJ2-7, with TRBD1 as a possible D gene (5 bases). CDR1 SGHRS and CDR2 YFSETQ come from the germline V gene. V lost 10 bases and J 6 bases, leaving 32 bases between the germline ends. There are 17 residues in the CDR3.

The chain joins TRBV4-1 to TRBJ1-2, with D perhaps TRBD1 (5 bases). In germline, CDR1 is MGHRA, CDR2 YSYEKL. CDR3 length: 15 amino acids. V dropped 4 bases and J dropped 0 bases, with 12 bases sitting between them. Here the CDR3 DNA reads TGCGCCAGCAGCCCCGTGACAGAGGCTAACTATGGCTACACCTTC. As protein: CASSPVTEANYGYTF.

The V and J genes are TRBV21-1 and TRBJ1-1. TRBV21-1 is flagged as a pseudogene. The CDR3 length is 14 residues. The CDR3 spells CASSNRDEDTEAFF. The CDR3 DNA reads TGTGCCAGCAGCAACCGGGATGAGGACACTGAAGCTTTCTTT.

This chain links TRBV27 with TRBJ1-2; weak D call: TRBD1 (6 bases). Germline CDR1 and CDR2: MNHEY and SMNVEV (reference sequence). The CDR3 has 14 residues. V was pared by 6 bases and J by 2 bases, with 13 bases between. The CDR3 nucleotides are TGTGCCAGCAGGGGTACAGGGTTGAACTATGGCTACACCTTC. Translation gives CASRGTGLNYGYTF.

The gene calls are TRBV10-3 and TRBJ1-1; 7 bases fit TRBD1. There are 13 residues in the CDR3. CDR1 and CDR2 from the germline V gene are ENHRY and SYGVKD. Germline trimming cut 4 bases from V and 3 bases from J; bases unmatched to any gene: 2. The CDR3 protein is CAISGQGDTEAFF. CDR3 sequence (DNA): TGTGCCATCAGTGGGCAGGGGGACACTGAAGCTTTCTTT.

This chain joins TRBV28 and TRBJ1-1, with D maybe TRBD1 (6 bases). The CDR3 consists of 12 residues. Germline values: CDR1 MDHEN, CDR2 SYDVKM. Trimming pared 4 bases from V and 11 bases from J, leaving 14 bases between. The CDR3 is CASSSSYQGAFF. In DNA form, the CDR3 reads TGTGCCAGCAGTTCCAGTTATCAGGGGGCTTTCTTT.

V is TRBV19 and J is TRBJ1-6; TRBD1 agrees at 8 bases. This CDR3 comprises 15 residues. Germline assignment: CDR1 LNHDA and CDR2 SQIVND (reference sequence). V gave up 5 bases and J gave up 7 bases; unmatched junction bases: 7. The CDR3 sequence: CASSSTGVGNSPLHF. In DNA, the CDR3 is TGTGCCAGTAGTTCGACAGGGGTCGGGAATTCACCCCTCCACTTT.

V is TRBV11-2 and J is TRBJ1-1; a possible D gene is TRBD1 (6 bases). Deletions cut 0 bases from V and 5 bases from J, with 13 bases between. This CDR3 has 15 amino acids. Looked up from germline, CDR1 is SGHAT and CDR2 is FQNNGV. CDR3 nucleotide sequence: TGTGCCAGCAGCTTAGATTCTTCAGGGGCTACTGAAGCTTTCTTT. Amino acid sequence: CASSLDSSGATEAFF.

The V and J genes are TRBV19 and TRBJ1-2, with TRBD1 matching over 9 bases. The CDR3 spans 15 residues. CDR1 and CDR2 from the germline V gene are LNHDA and SQIVND (reference sequence). V shed 7 bases and J 2 bases; nucleotides not matched to a gene: 8. The CDR3 loop is CASTRKGTGNYGYTF. DNA for the CDR3: TGTGCCAGTACGAGGAAGGGGACAGGGAACTATGGCTACACCTTC.

The genes are TRBV2 and TRBJ1-4; D may be TRBD1 (6 bases). Trimming removed 5 bases at V and 3 bases at J, with 10 bases between. The length of the CDR3 is 14 residues. Per the germline V gene, CDR1 is SNHLY and CDR2 is FYNNEI. The CDR3 region has the DNA TGTGCCAGCAGTCCAGGGGCCCCTAATGAAAAACTGTTTTTT. This gives the protein CASSPGAPNEKLFF.